These 4 T cell receptor beta chains were all obtained from the same sample, sequenced in a study of regulatory T cells in long-lasting Graves disease. The time point was: persistent/refractory GD, antithyroid drugs over 5 years with positive TRAb. Preparation of the TCR library used RNA extracted from PBMCs. According to the study, TCR beta libraries were built with iRepertoire HTBI primers and CDR3-region Arm-PCR. MiXCR, run by TCRdb on the multiplex PCR reads, gives a single entry per CDR3 protein. The data contain over 650,000 distinct CDR3 sequences, 25% to 30% of them singletons. Sequenced here: peripheral blood mononuclear cells (PBMCs), sampled when the disease was refractory, from a patient treated with antithyroid drugs. The receptors come from a female donor with Graves disease.

This clonotype was counted only a few times. The chain carries TRBV6-1 and TRBJ1-5, with D uncertain. Germline CDR1 reads MNHNS; CDR2 reads SASEGT. This CDR3 is built from 16 residues. The CDR3: CAAALSDRVSNQPQHF. CDR3 bases: TGTGCGGCAGCCCTTTCTGACCGAGTTAGCAATCAGCCCCAGCATTTT.

The chain couples TRBV6-2 or TRBV6-3 to TRBJ1-5; D might be TRBD1 (5 bases). This CDR3 contains 15 residues. The V and J ends lost 4 bases and 3 bases respectively, with 13 bases between them. CDR1 and CDR2 from the germline V gene are MNHEY and SVGEGT. CDR3 in amino acids: CASSSSGLINQPQHF. For the CDR3, the DNA is TGTGCCAGCAGTTCGTCGGGACTTATCAATCAGCCCCAGCATTTT.

The V gene is TRBV4-1, the J gene TRBJ1-5, with 7 bases matching TRBD1. V gave up 2 bases and J gave up 0 bases; unmatched junction bases: 4. Germline V CDR1 and CDR2: MGHRA, YSYEKL. The CDR3 is 16 residues long. The CDR3 sequence is CASSQLGQVSNQPQHF. The CDR3 DNA reads TGCGCCAGCAGCCAACTCGGACAGGTTAGCAATCAGCCCCAGCATTTT.

In this sample, this clonotype turned up a few times. The rearrangement uses TRBV3-1 and TRBJ2-7; the D is unclear. The CDR3 is made up of 13 amino acids. Germline loops: CDR1 LGHDT, CDR2 YNNKEL (reference sequence). V lost 0 bases and J lost 6, with 9 bases in between. Here the CDR3 reads CASSQELLVEQYF. The CDR3 region has the DNA TGTGCCAGCAGCCAAGAATTACTCGTCGAGCAGTACTTC.